This T cell receptor beta chain originates from a study of OX40 agonist ivuxolimab in advanced cancers. Regarding this clone: The target antigen is unknown.

CDR3 length: 14 residues. The germline V gene has CDR1 MNHEY and CDR2 SMNVEV (reference sequence). Trimming removed 1 base from V and 1 base from J, with 5 bases in between. This table comes from immunoSEQ multiplex PCR, and its TCRdb copy is limited to in-frame clones, with some not included. The sample includes tens of thousands of clones, about 88% of them seen just once. Study-wide results and limits: Partly responding patients at 0.1-3.0 mg/kg showed some of the smallest clonal expansion.

The chain links TRBV27 to TRBJ2-1; unclear D gene. The clonotype was recovered from an adult with an advanced solid tumor such as melanoma, head and neck, liver or kidney cancer. The specimen comprised CD4+ or CD8+ T cells sorted from blood, sampled in a trial of the OX40 agonist ivuxolimab. CDR3 DNA sequence: TGTGCCAGCAGTTTATGGGGATCCTACAATGAGCAGTTCTTC. This encodes CASSLWGSYNEQFF.